These 2 T cell receptor beta chains were all obtained from the same sample, sequenced in a study of blood T cell repertoires in COVID-19. Clones were read by immunoSEQ multiplex PCR, and TCRdb kept only the in-frame ones, dropping some. The data hold hundreds of thousands of clones, with about 80% observed a single time. The specimen was peripheral blood. The receptors originated from an elderly woman with acute or convalescent COVID-19.

This chain connects TRBV27 to TRBJ1-1; D unclear. Germline V CDR1 and CDR2: MNHEY, SMNVEV (reference sequence). This CDR3 comprises 14 residues. V lost 8 bases, J lost 4 bases, and 17 bases lay in between. The CDR3: CASFPGGMITEAFF. The DNA for the CDR3 is TGTGCCAGCTTCCCCGGAGGTATGATCACTGAAGCTTTCTTT.

The chain carries TRBV7-2 and TRBJ1-3, with D possibly being TRBD1 (5 bases). CDR1 and CDR2 from the germline V gene are SGHTA and FQGNSA. There are 17 residues in the CDR3. Trimming shortened V by 0 bases and J by 0 bases, and 12 bases separated the two germline ends. This CDR3 is CASSLAGTPSSGNTIYF. The DNA of the CDR3 is TGTGCCAGCAGCTTAGCCGGGACTCCCAGCTCTGGAAACACCATATATTTT.